The clone carrying this T cell receptor beta chain was seen a single time. What it binds is not known. Profiling relied on immunoSEQ multiplex PCR, and the TCRdb table lists in-frame clones only, not all of them. The table includes 800,000 to 950,000 clones, roughly 96% detected once. Naive CD8 cells were CD45RO-negative, positively selected for CCR7, excluding terminally differentiated effector memory CD45RA+ cells. The data derive from a study of shared clonotypes between healthy human individuals. The study's findings and limits: Sampling covered blood only; tissue repertoires likely differ.

This CDR3 is built from 16 residues. Germline V gives CDR1 SEHNR, CDR2 FQNEAQ (reference sequence). J lost 4 bases, V lost 6 bases, and 12 bases had no gene match. The sequence derives from a man aged 25-40 years in good health. The material sequenced was naive CD8+ T cells sorted from blood. V and J are TRBV7-9 and TRBJ2-1, with 7 bases identical to TRBD2. CDR3 sequence reads: CASRPFSSGEYNEQFF. The CDR3, as DNA: TGTGCCAGCAGGCCATTTTCTAGCGGAGAGTACAATGAGCAGTTCTTC. The full variable domain, in which reference TRBV7-9 and TRBJ2-1 provide the parts outside the CDR3, is DTGVSQNPRHKITKRGQNVTFRCDPISEHNRLYWYRQTLGQGPEFLTYFQNEAQLEKSRLLSDRFSAERPKGSFSTLEIQRTEQGDSAMYLCASRPFSSGEYNEQFFGPGTRLTVL.